This TCR beta chain came from a study of blood T cell repertoires in COVID-19. Study as a whole: Collection of acute and convalescent COVID-19 samples took place in the United States, Italy and Spain. PBMCs, B-cell-depleted T cells, or T cells were the source of the cDNA or gDNA that made up the material.

The authors' processing: Reference gene primers were amplified, and this amplification served to estimate nucleated cell counts. Sequencing used immunoSEQ multiplex PCR; TCRdb keeps in-frame clones, though not all of them. V and J calls and clone size come straight from that table; D and trimming were deduced from the DNA. The data contain around 20,000 clones, less than 95% of them singletons. Sequencing was performed on peripheral blood. This receptor was taken from a human donor in a cohort sampled during active COVID-19.

Here the CDR3 reads CASSHRTTWDTQYF. The CDR3 DNA reads as TGTGCCAGCAGCCACCGGACAACTTGGGATACGCAGTATTTT. The chain employs TRBV7-9 and TRBJ2-3; tentatively, D is TRBD1 (5 bases). The germline gives CDR1 SEHNR, CDR2 FQNEAQ (reference sequence). The CDR3 contains 14 residues. V lost 5 bases and J 6 bases, leaving 15 bases between the germline ends.